Sequencing of this T cell receptor (beta chain) was carried out in a study of shared clonotypes between healthy human individuals. This clone was detected only a few times. Its antigen is undetermined. Study-wide points: Generation probability values for non-shared clonotypes were lower than those for clonotypes shared by all four donors.

The protocol was immunoSEQ multiplex PCR, while the TCRdb copy is restricted to in-frame clones and leaves out a portion. The sample includes some 240,000 clones, approximately 65% of them seen just once. Germline V CDR1 and CDR2: SGHTA, FQGNSA. CDR3 length: 11 residues. Trimming left V 4 bases short and J 5 bases short, with 5 bases between. The sequenced sample was memory CD4+ T cells sorted from blood. Documented subset: CD45RA-negative fraction. The chain employs TRBV7-2 and TRBJ2-5; D remains ambiguous. This TCR came from a man aged 25 to 45 in good health. The CDR3 bases are TGTGCCAGCAGCTCCGGTGAGACCCAGTACTTC. Protein sequence: CASSSGETQYF. The full variable domain, in which reference TRBV7-2 and TRBJ2-5 provide the parts outside the CDR3, is GAGVSQSPSNKVTEKGKDVELRCDPISGHTALYWYRQSLGQGLEFLIYFQGNSAPDKSGLPSDRFSAERTGGSVSTLTIQRTQQEDSAVYLCASSSGETQYFGPGTRLLVL.